These 15 T cell receptor beta chains share one sample of origin, sequenced in a study of T cell responses to AZD1222 COVID-19 vaccine. Sequencing used immunoSEQ multiplex PCR; TCRdb keeps in-frame clones, though not all of them. The sample shows over 85,000 clones, 85% to 95% of them seen only once. Sequencing was performed on peripheral blood, taken on day 0 of AZD1222 vaccination. These receptors came from an adult in good health.

This chain uses TRBV6-5 with TRBJ2-7; D may be TRBD1 (5 bases). This CDR3 has 15 amino acids. Germline CDR1 is MNHEY and CDR2 is SVGAGI. With 0 bases removed from V and 1 base from J, the gap between germline ends came to 10 bases. CDR3 coding DNA: TGTGCCAGCAGTTACTCCCAGGGTTATTCCTACGAGCAGTACTTC. This encodes CASSYSQGYSYEQYF.

V gene TRBV19 combines with J gene TRBJ2-4; D is perhaps TRBD2 (5 bases). Trimming shortened V by 5 bases and J by 7 bases, and 12 bases separated the two germline ends. The CDR3 consists of 13 residues. Germline V CDR1 and CDR2: LNHDA, SQIVND (reference sequence). This chain's CDR3 is CASSVLGGNIQYF. The CDR3 coding sequence is TGTGCCAGTAGTGTCTTGGGCGGGAACATTCAGTACTTC.

The chain employs TRBV3-1 (or the pseudogene TRBV3-2) and TRBJ2-3, with 7 bases that match TRBD2. Germline CDR1 LGHDT, CDR2 YNNKEL (reference sequence). V lost 2 bases, J lost 9 bases, and 8 bases stayed unmatched. This CDR3 has 14 residues. In DNA form, the CDR3 reads TGTGCCAGCAGCCAAAGAGGACTAGTGGGGACGCAGTATTTT. Translating gives CASSQRGLVGTQYF.

The genes are TRBV6-5 and TRBJ1-3; tentative D call: TRBD1 (6 bases). The CDR3 consists of 14 residues. Trimming took off 9 bases at V and 1 base at J, with 13 bases between the two ends. Germline V CDR1 and CDR2: MNHEY, SVGAGI. CDR3 sequence reads: CASQKGDSGNTIYF. For the CDR3, the DNA is TGTGCCAGTCAAAAGGGGGATTCTGGAAACACCATATATTTT.

The chain links TRBV6-5 to TRBJ1-1, with a possible D match to TRBD1 (5 bases). This CDR3 is 15 amino acids long. V gave up 6 bases and J gave up 0 bases, with 14 bases separating them. The germline gives CDR1 MNHEY, CDR2 SVGAGI. The CDR3 DNA reads as TGTGCCAGCAGGCCTCCGGGACGGATGAACACTGAAGCTTTCTTT. This gives the protein CASRPPGRMNTEAFF.

The chain recombines TRBV5-4 with TRBJ2-3, with 10 bases identical to TRBD1. The V gene end was trimmed by 4 bases and the J gene end by 4 bases; junction bases not matched to a gene: 6. The CDR3 is made up of 15 amino acids. Germline values: CDR1 SGHNT, CDR2 YYREEE (reference sequence). The CDR3 DNA is TGTGCCAGCAGCCGGGACAGGGGCGCGTCAGATACGCAGTATTTT. Translating gives CASSRDRGASDTQYF.

The chain has TRBV24-1 and TRBJ1-5, with D uncertain. Trimming stripped 4 bases from V and 2 bases from J, with 14 bases between. In germline, CDR1 is KGHDR, CDR2 SFDVKD. This CDR3 contains 16 residues. CDR3 nucleotide sequence: TGTGCCACCAGTGACTCTGGAGGCCGAGGCAATCAGCCCCAGCATTTT. It encodes CATSDSGGRGNQPQHF.

The CDR3 protein is CASSIDGGGLTEAFF. The CDR3 nucleotides are TGTGCCAGTAGTATCGACGGTGGGGGGCTCACTGAAGCTTTCTTT. The chain has TRBV19 and TRBJ1-1; D perhaps matches TRBD1 (6 bases). The CDR3 length is 15 residues. Trimming left V 3 bases short and J 4 bases short, with 15 bases between. Germline-derived CDR1 and CDR2 are LNHDA and SQIVND (reference sequence).

The rearrangement uses TRBV4-1 and TRBJ1-2, with D maybe TRBD1 (6 bases). CDR3 length: 15 residues. Per the germline V gene, CDR1 is MGHRA and CDR2 is YSYEKL. V was pared by 6 bases and J by 2 bases, with 16 bases between. The CDR3 spells CASSIVPTGNYGYTF. The CDR3 DNA reads as TGCGCCAGCAGTATAGTTCCTACAGGGAACTATGGCTACACCTTC.

This rearrangement joins TRBV6-5 to TRBJ1-2; maybe TRBD1 (6 bases). Germline V lookup: CDR1 MNHEY, CDR2 SVGAGI. V was clipped by 4 bases and J by 6 bases, with 18 bases between them. The CDR3 length is 15 residues. CDR3 sequence (DNA): TGTGCCAGCAGTTCCATCCTTGGGGGGGCGAATGGCTACACCTTC. Amino acids: CASSSILGGANGYTF.

The chain employs TRBV28 and TRBJ1-3; perhaps TRBD1 as D (6 bases). This CDR3 spans 14 amino acids. From germline, CDR1 is MDHEN and CDR2 SYDVKM. V dropped 6 bases and J dropped 2 bases, with 11 bases sitting between them. The CDR3 DNA is TGTGCCAGCAGACCCGGGACACCTGGAAACACCATATATTTT. Its protein is CASRPGTPGNTIYF.

With regard to this clone: One end of the junction varies from germline; a read error may be responsible. The chain links TRBV29-1 to TRBJ1-2; the D is unclear. Per the germline V gene, CDR1 is SQVTM and CDR2 is ANQGSEA. The CDR3 contains 15 residues. The CDR3 nucleotides read TGCAGCGCAACCCCCGCCGGGTCCGCTAAATATGGCTACACCTTC. It is translated as CSATPAGSAKYGYTF.

This rearrangement joins TRBV5-1 to TRBJ1-2; D call uncertain. The V end lost 0 bases, the J end lost 13 bases, and 13 bases lay between the germline ends. Germline V gives CDR1 SGHRS, CDR2 YFSETQ. The CDR3 covers 12 residues. Written as DNA, the CDR3 is TGCGCCAGCAGCTTGGATGGGCCACCATTCACCTTC. Translating it yields CASSLDGPPFTF.

Here the CDR3 reads CAWRASTGELFF. Written as DNA, the CDR3 is TGTGCCTGGAGGGCCAGCACCGGGGAGCTGTTTTTT. The chain has TRBV30 and TRBJ2-2; D gene unclear. Germline CDR1 reads GTSNPN; CDR2 reads SVGIG (reference sequence). The CDR3 is 12 residues long. Trimming pared 3 bases from V and 4 bases from J, leaving 6 bases between. The variable domain in full, completed from reference TRBV30 and TRBJ2-2, reads SQTIHQWPATLVQPVGSPLSLECTVEGTSNPNLYWYRQAAGRGLQLLFYSVGIGQISSEVPQNLSASRPQDRQFILSSKKLLLSDSGFYLCAWRASTGELFFGEGSRLTVL.

The rearrangement links TRBV12-3 or TRBV12-4 to TRBJ1-2; a weak D match, TRBD1 (5 bases). CDR3 length equals 13 residues. The V gene lost 6 bases and the J gene lost 8 bases, with 16 bases spanning the gap. Here the CDR3 DNA reads TGTGCCAGCAGCCCTACAGGTGGCCGCGGCTACACCTTC. Translation: CASSPTGGRGYTF.